The 5 T cell receptor beta chains reported below all come from one sample, sequenced in a study of cytomegalovirus exposure and HLA in healthy donors. This PCR relied on a set of 60 Vbeta primers and 13 Jbeta primers. The table came from immunoSEQ multiplex PCR; TCRdb's copy has only in-frame clones and leaves some out. Of roughly 70,000 clones in the sample, 85% to 90% were seen once. The sequenced material came from PBMCs. The receptors here all came from a woman in her twenties or thirties in good health and CMV-seropositive.

This chain joins TRBV6-4 and TRBJ2-7; D possibly corresponds to TRBD1 (6 bases). CDR3 length equals 15 residues. Germline CDR1 is MRHNA and CDR2 is SNTAGT. Trimming removed 2 bases from V and 3 bases from J, with 14 bases in between. CDR3 residues: CASSDGRARGYEQYF. DNA of the CDR3: TGTGCCAGCAGTGACGGTCGGGCCAGGGGCTACGAGCAGTACTTC.

The chain recombines TRBV14 with TRBJ1-1; no definite D call. CDR3 length: 12 residues. Germline V lookup: CDR1 SGHDN, CDR2 FVKESK. Trimming cost V 3 bases and J 10 bases, with 12 bases left between them. CDR3 loop: CASSHGREAAFF. In DNA, the CDR3 is TGTGCCAGCAGCCACGGGAGGGAAGCAGCTTTCTTT.

This clone occurred once. This chain connects TRBV11-2 to TRBJ2-1; 7 positions agree with TRBD1. The CDR3 length is 17 residues. V was pared by 0 bases and J by 3 bases, with 8 bases of the junction left unmatched. Looked up from germline, CDR1 is SGHAT and CDR2 is FQNNGV. The CDR3 sequence is CASSLDLGPGGYNEQFF. The CDR3 nucleotides read TGTGCCAGCAGCTTAGATCTGGGGCCAGGGGGCTACAATGAGCAGTTCTTC.

CDR3 amino acids: CATSRDLTVGGSRREQFF. CDR3 bases: TGTGCCACCAGCAGAGATCTAACGGTAGGCGGGAGCAGGCGGGAGCAGTTCTTC. V gene TRBV15 combines with J gene TRBJ2-1; the match to TRBD2 covers 7 bases. Germline CDR1 reads LNHNV; CDR2 reads YYDKDF (reference sequence). This CDR3 has 18 amino acids. Trimming took 0 bases from V and 10 from J; bases not matched to a gene: 18.

This rearrangement joins TRBV27 to TRBJ2-1; 9 bases match TRBD2. This CDR3 region has 16 residues. Losses at the gene ends were 2 bases for V and 8 bases for J; bases not matched to a gene: 10. Per germline, CDR1 MNHEY and CDR2 SMNVEV (reference sequence). This chain's CDR3 is CASSLVPGSGSDEQFF. The CDR3 DNA is TGTGCCAGCAGTTTAGTACCCGGTAGCGGGAGTGATGAGCAGTTCTTC.